This entry concerns a single TCR beta chain. Its specificity is not known. The data belong to a study of CD8+ T cells in alopecia areata. Study-wide results and caveats: Scalp lesions, especially in alopecia totalis/universalis, had higher clonality than normal scalp. There were many expanded lesional clones persisting in scalp and blood during tofacitinib.

Indicated treatment: oral pan-JAK inhibitor, 5-10 mg twice daily. Reverse transcription of extracted RNA yielded cDNA, which provided the sequencing template. Profiled with immunoSEQ multiplex PCR; TCRdb holds only in-frame clones, not every one. The table shows 190,000 or so clones, with around 60% occurring only once. This CDR3 is 13 amino acids long. The germline V and J ends were trimmed by 1 base and 9 bases, with 13 bases remaining between them. Per germline, CDR1 SGHDN and CDR2 FVKESK. The rearrangement joins TRBV14 to TRBJ2-7; D may be TRBD2 (7 bases). The source material was CD8+ T cells sorted from blood, sampled at week 24, from a patient treated with tofacitinib. The sequence was obtained from a human donor with alopecia areata. This CDR3 reads CASSQAGGLVQYF. CDR3 nucleotide sequence: TGTGCCAGCAGCCAAGCGGGGGGCTTAGTGCAGTACTTC.